A selection of T cell receptor beta chains follows, all from one sample in a study of regulatory T cells in long-lasting Graves disease. From the multiplex PCR reads, TCRdb called clonotypes with MiXCR, one entry per CDR3 protein. The sample records about 540,000 distinct CDR3 sequences, roughly 13% being singletons. These same records also appear under a second study, on T cells in Graves' hyperthyroidism and ophthalmopathy.

This specimen consisted of peripheral blood mononuclear cells (PBMCs), obtained at new diagnosis, from a patient treated with antithyroid drugs. All receptors come from a man younger than 45 with Graves disease. Both conserved end residues are part of each CDR3. A D gene is named only where the DNA matches it firmly. Some rows mark clone size as missing; the rest say once, few, many or name a class of expanded clone.

D gene | J gene | clone size | V gene | CDR3 DNA | CDR3 protein
TRBD2 | TRBJ2-1 | - | TRBV10-1 | TGCGCCAGCAGTGACATAGCGGGAGGGCCGGACAATGAGCAGTTCTTC | CASSDIAGGPDNEQFF
TRBD2 | TRBJ2-5 | many | TRBV20-1 | TGCAGTGCTAGCCCGTTGGCGGGAGCAGAGACCCAGTACTTC | CSASPLAGAETQYF
- | TRBJ1-1 | many | TRBV30 | TGTGCCTGGATAGGGAGCAGGGTGAACACTGAAGCTTTCTTT | CAWIGSRVNTEAFF
- | TRBJ1-1 | many | TRBV5-1 | TGCGCCAGCAGCTTGGCCGGCCAGCCAGAAGCTTTCTTT | CASSLAGQPEAFF
- | TRBJ1-2 | many | TRBV29-1 | TGCAGCGTTGACAAGGATGGCTACACCTTC | CSVDKDGYTF
- | TRBJ1-5 | few | TRBV5-8 | TGTGCCAGCAGCTCCTGGGGGGGAGTGAATAGCAATCAGCCCCAGCATTTT | CASSSWGGVNSNQPQHF
- | TRBJ1-6 | few | TRBV27 | TGTGCCAGCGAGCAGACCCCGGGGAGATTCGGTTCCCTCCACTTT | CASEQTPGRFGSLHF
- | TRBJ2-6 | few | TRBV29-1 | TGCAGCGTTGGAGGGCGGCACTCTGGGGCCAACGTCCTGACTTTC | CSVGGRHSGANVLTF
TRBD1 | TRBJ1-1 | many | TRBV29-1 | TGCAGCGTCGCGACAGGGTACGGGGATGAAGCTTTCTTT | CSVATGYGDEAFF
- | TRBJ2-7 | few | TRBV19 | TGTGCCAGTAGTATAATCTACGAGCAGTACTTC | CASSIIYEQYF
TRBD1 | TRBJ1-2 | many | TRBV29-1 | TGCAGCGCGACCGGGACAGGGATCCGCGGCTACACCTTC | CSATGTGIRGYTF
TRBD1 | TRBJ1-1 | many | TRBV24-1 | TGTGCCACCAGTGACGGGACAGATAACACTGAAGCTTTCTTT | CATSDGTDNTEAFF
TRBD2 | TRBJ2-1 | many | TRBV27 | TGTGCCAGCACCCTGGGTAGAGCGGGAAGGAATGAGCAGTTCTTC | CASTLGRAGRNEQFF
- | TRBJ1-1 | - | TRBV6-4 | TGTGCCAGCAGTGACTCGTGGGAGAACACTGAAGCTTTCTTT | CASSDSWENTEAFF
TRBD1 | TRBJ2-5 | many | TRBV24-1 | TGTGCCAGCGGACAGGGGGGTTCGGGCCAAGAGACCCAGTACTTC | CASGQGGSGQETQYF
TRBD2 | TRBJ2-5 | few | TRBV6-2/TRBV6-3 | TGTGCCAGCAGTTACGGCGCCGGGACTAGCGGTACTGCCACCCAGTACTTC | CASSYGAGTSGTATQYF
- | TRBJ2-1 | few | TRBV6-1 | TGTGCCAGCAGTGAATACGGGGCCAAGCGGACAATTTACAATGAGCAGTTCTTC | CASSEYGAKRTIYNEQFF
- | TRBJ1-4 | many | TRBV18 | TGTGCCAGCTCATCGGGAAGTGAAAAACTGTTTTTT | CASSSGSEKLFF
- | TRBJ2-1 | few | TRBV19 | TGTGCCAGTAGCGATATGTTTCGAGCGGTTTACAATGAGCAGTTCTTC | CASSDMFRAVYNEQFF
- | TRBJ1-2 | few | TRBV30 | TGTGCCTGGAGTGTATCTGGTGGCTACACCTTC | CAWSVSGGYTF
- | TRBJ2-7 | few | TRBV5-1 | TGCGCCAGCAGCCCCCAGACAGGAAACTACGAGCAGTACTTC | CASSPQTGNYEQYF
TRBD2 | TRBJ2-3 | - | TRBV20-1 | TGCAGTGCTCCCGAGAACGGACTAGATTTTCCCATTATCACAGATACGCAGTATTTT | CSAPENGLDFPIITDTQYF
TRBD2 | TRBJ2-1 | many | TRBV5-1 | TGCGCCAGCGTAGCGGGCGCAAGCTCCTACAATGAGCAGTTCTTC | CASVAGASSYNEQFF
- | TRBJ1-5 | - | TRBV5-6 | TGTGCCAGCAGCTTGGGCGACAGGTACAATCAGCCCCAGCATTTT | CASSLGDRYNQPQHF
TRBD2 | TRBJ2-1 | - | TRBV9 | TGTGCCAGCAGCCTCCAGACTAGCGGGAGACCCAATGAGCAGTTCTTC | CASSLQTSGRPNEQFF
TRBD1 | TRBJ2-2 | - | TRBV25-1 | TGTGCCAGCAGATTCGGGACAGGGGGCCCCGGGGAGCTGTTTTTT | CASRFGTGGPGELFF
TRBD2 | TRBJ2-1 | - | TRBV4-1 | TGCGCCAGCAGCCAAGCGGAGGGACTAGCGGGAGGTCTGTTCTTC | CASSQAEGLAGGLFF
TRBD1 | TRBJ2-7 | few | TRBV9 | TGTGCCAGCACCGCCGGGACAGGGTCCTACGAGCAGTACTTC | CASTAGTGSYEQYF
- | TRBJ2-3 | - | TRBV29-1 | TGCAGCGTAGAGCTGACAGATACGCAGTATTTT | CSVELTDTQYF
- | TRBJ2-7 | many | TRBV12-3/TRBV12-4 | TGTGCCAGCAGTAAAAAGTACGAGCAGTACTTC | CASSKKYEQYF
TRBD1 | TRBJ2-5 | many | TRBV27 | TGTGCCAGCAGTTGGACAGGGTTGGAGACCCAGTACTTC | CASSWTGLETQYF
TRBD1 | TRBJ1-4 | few | TRBV5-4 | TGTGCCAGCAGCGGGGCAGGGACAGCGGAAGAAAAACTGTTTTTT | CASSGAGTAEEKLFF
- | TRBJ2-5 | - | TRBV7-9 | TGTGCCAGCAGCTCTGGGACCGCCGGCGCGACCCAGTACTTC | CASSSGTAGATQYF
- | TRBJ2-5 | many | TRBV24-1 | TGTGCCACCAGTGACTCCCGGACCATCACGGAGACCCAGTACTTC | CATSDSRTITETQYF
- | TRBJ2-7 | many | TRBV3-1 | TGTGCCAGCAGCCAAGCGGGCGGTCGGGGGTTGATCTACGAGCAGTACTTC | CASSQAGGRGLIYEQYF
TRBD1 | TRBJ1-6 | many | TRBV11-2 | TGTGCCAGCAGCTTAGAACCCGGGACAGGGAATTCACCCCTCCACTTT | CASSLEPGTGNSPLHF
TRBD2 | TRBJ2-5 | - | TRBV20-1 | TGCAGTGCGGGGAGGTGGACTAGCCGCCATACAGGAGAGACCCAGTACTTC | CSAGRWTSRHTGETQYF
TRBD1 | TRBJ2-5 | - | TRBV19 | TGTGCCAGTAGCGACCGGGACAGCCACCAAGAGACCCAGTACTTC | CASSDRDSHQETQYF
- | TRBJ2-1 | - | TRBV3-1 | TGTGCCAGCAGCCAAGCTATAAGCGTCCCTGGGGATGAGCAGTTCTTC | CASSQAISVPGDEQFF
- | TRBJ2-3 | - | TRBV29-1 | TGCAGCGTTGAAACTCTCGGCACAGATACGCAGTATTTT | CSVETLGTDTQYF
- | TRBJ2-2 | many | TRBV24-1 | TGTGCCACCAGTGCGATTGGGATCAGGTCCGGGGAGCTGTTTTTT | CATSAIGIRSGELFF
TRBD2 | TRBJ2-1 | - | TRBV7-2 | TGTGCCAGCAGCTCGACCCGGGAGGGACTGGGGAATGAGCAGTTCTTC | CASSSTREGLGNEQFF
TRBD2 | TRBJ2-2 | few | TRBV6-5 | TGTGCCAGCAGTTACTCCCCCAGCGGGGTAAACACCGGGGAGCTGTTTTTT | CASSYSPSGVNTGELFF
TRBD1 | TRBJ2-5 | few | TRBV19 | TGTGCCACCTCCGGGACAGGGGAAGAGACCCAGTACTTC | CATSGTGEETQYF
TRBD1 | TRBJ1-4 | many | TRBV12-5 | TGTGCTAGTGGTTTGGCCGGGACAGGGATAAATGAAAAACTGTTTTTT | CASGLAGTGINEKLFF
TRBD1 | TRBJ2-5 | many | TRBV29-1 | TGCAGCGTTGAATCCGGGACAGGCTCAGAGACCCAGTACTTC | CSVESGTGSETQYF
- | TRBJ2-5 | many | TRBV19 | TGTGCCAGTAGTACCGACTCGGGCGGGGAGACCCAGTACTTC | CASSTDSGGETQYF
TRBD2 | TRBJ2-5 | - | TRBV20-1 | TGCAGTGCTAGAGCCGTAGCGGGAATGGAGACCCAGTACTTC | CSARAVAGMETQYF
- | TRBJ1-4 | many | TRBV12-5 | TGTGCTAGTGTGCAGGGTTCTAATGAAAAACTGTTTTTT | CASVQGSNEKLFF
- | TRBJ2-5 | many | TRBV7-3 | TGTGCCAGCAGCTTAGGGTTTGGGGAGACCCAGTACTTC | CASSLGFGETQYF
- | TRBJ1-6 | many | TRBV20-1 | TGCAGTGCTCGCCCGAGGGGGTCCTATAATTCACCCCTCCACTTT | CSARPRGSYNSPLHF
- | TRBJ1-2 | many | TRBV28 | TGTGCCAGCAGTTTACGGTTGAACTATGGCTACACCTTC | CASSLRLNYGYTF
- | TRBJ2-1 | many | TRBV6-1 | TGTGCCAGCAGTCACAGGTTCAATGAGCAGTTCTTC | CASSHRFNEQFF
- | TRBJ1-1 | many | TRBV12-3/TRBV12-4 | TGTGCCAGCAGTTTATTCGGCAGCCTGAACACTGAAGCTTTCTTT | CASSLFGSLNTEAFF
TRBD1 | TRBJ2-5 | many | TRBV5-5 | TGTGCCAGCAGCCCCATAGGAGGGACAGGGGGCCAAGAGACCCAGTACTTC | CASSPIGGTGGQETQYF
TRBD1 | TRBJ2-5 | few | TRBV30 | TGTGCCTGGAGTCCCGACAGGGGCCAAGAGACCCAGTACTTC | CAWSPDRGQETQYF
- | TRBJ1-2 | many | TRBV6-1 | TGTGCCAGCAGACGGACCCCGGTCGTGGACTATGGCTACACCTTC | CASRRTPVVDYGYTF
TRBD1 | TRBJ2-3 | - | TRBV12-3/TRBV12-4 | TGTGCCAGCAGTTCGGGGGACAGGAATACGCAGTATTTT | CASSSGDRNTQYF
- | TRBJ2-5 | many | TRBV12-3/TRBV12-4 | TGTGCCAGCAGTTGGCGGGGTGCAGAGACCCAGTACTTC | CASSWRGAETQYF
TRBD1 | TRBJ2-1 | many | TRBV12-3/TRBV12-4 | TGTGCCAGCACCCTCCGGGACAGAGTCTACAATGAGCAGTTCTTC | CASTLRDRVYNEQFF